This TCR beta chain was sequenced for a study of patients and donors after allogeneic stem cell transplantation (TCRdb year 2020). The sample holds a few counts of this clonotype. Its specific antigen is unknown. Given a much more abundant clone one base away, this may be a read error. The CDR1 and CDR2 encoded by the germline V gene are SNHLY and FYNNEI. The CDR3 goes from the cysteine to the phenylalanine over 12 residues. Only the CDR3 region is kept as DNA, spanning 36 bases read in frame from base 1. The germline V end is reduced by 5 bases and the J end by 5 bases; junction bases left unmatched: 2. Libraries came from RT-PCR. The run used a NextSeq 550. The public reads were run again by TCRdb, first through fastp at Q25 and then through MiXCR, and only productive beta chains were kept. A single entry per CDR3 protein holds the most common genes and DNA from its merged rows. The sample records some 880,000 distinct CDR3 sequences, roughly 18% of which are singletons. The top ten constitute roughly 6.4% of the sample.

The chain uses TRBV2 and TRBJ2-7, with TRBD2 matching 8 junction bases. Sequencing was performed on blood, either unsorted or a sorted T cell fraction (not recorded which). The origin of this receptor is a human donor who was either an allogeneic HSCT recipient or a stem cell or donor lymphocyte infusion donor (not recorded which). It is not recorded whose cells these are; they may come from a transplant donor. The CDR3 protein is CASSWTSNEQYF. The DNA is as follows: TGTGCCAGCAGTTGGACTAGCAACGAGCAGTACTTC.